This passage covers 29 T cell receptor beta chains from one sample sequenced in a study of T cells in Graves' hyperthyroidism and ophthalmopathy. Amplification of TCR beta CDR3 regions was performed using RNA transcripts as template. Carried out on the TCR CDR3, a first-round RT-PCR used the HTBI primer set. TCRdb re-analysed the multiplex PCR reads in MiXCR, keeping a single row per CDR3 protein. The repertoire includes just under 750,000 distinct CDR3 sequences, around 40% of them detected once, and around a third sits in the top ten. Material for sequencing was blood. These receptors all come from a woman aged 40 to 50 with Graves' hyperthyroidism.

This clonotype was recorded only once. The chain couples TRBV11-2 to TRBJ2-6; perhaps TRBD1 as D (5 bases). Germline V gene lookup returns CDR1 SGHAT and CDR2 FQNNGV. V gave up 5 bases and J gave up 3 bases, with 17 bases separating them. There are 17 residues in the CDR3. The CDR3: CASSQDSGSDGANVLTF. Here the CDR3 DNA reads TGTGCCAGCAGCCAAGATTCAGGGTCGGATGGGGCCAACGTCCTGACTTTC.

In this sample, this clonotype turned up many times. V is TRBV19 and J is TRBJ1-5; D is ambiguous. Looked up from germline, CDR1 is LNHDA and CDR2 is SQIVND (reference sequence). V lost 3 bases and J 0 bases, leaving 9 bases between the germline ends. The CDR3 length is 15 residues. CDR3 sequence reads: CASSIAGYSNQPQHF. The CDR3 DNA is TGTGCCAGTAGTATCGCCGGTTATAGCAATCAGCCCCAGCATTTT.

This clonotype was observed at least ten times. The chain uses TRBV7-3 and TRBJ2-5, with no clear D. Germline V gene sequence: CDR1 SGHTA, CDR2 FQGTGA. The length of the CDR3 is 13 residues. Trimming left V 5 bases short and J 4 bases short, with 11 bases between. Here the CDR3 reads CASSRSLTETQYF. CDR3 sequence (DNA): TGTGCCAGCAGCCGTTCCTTGACAGAGACCCAGTACTTC.

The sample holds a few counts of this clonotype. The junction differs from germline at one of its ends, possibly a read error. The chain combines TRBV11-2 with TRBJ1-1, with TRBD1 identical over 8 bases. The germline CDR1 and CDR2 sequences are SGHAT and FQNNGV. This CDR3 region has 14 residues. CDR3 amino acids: CASSIDRGDTEAFF. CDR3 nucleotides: TGTGCCAGCAGCATAGACAGGGGAGACACTGAAGCTTTCTTT.

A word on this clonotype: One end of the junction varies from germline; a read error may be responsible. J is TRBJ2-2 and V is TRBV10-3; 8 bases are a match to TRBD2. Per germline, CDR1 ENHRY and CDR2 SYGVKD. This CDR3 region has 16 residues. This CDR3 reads CAISGAGGRNTGELSW. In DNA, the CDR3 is TGTGCCATCAGTGGCGCGGGAGGCAGGAACACCGGGGAGCTGTCTTGG.

CDR3 sequence reads: CASTQGANPPLHF. CDR3 DNA: TGTGCCAGCACCCAGGGGGCGAATCCACCCCTCCACTTT. This sequence joins TRBV12-3 or TRBV12-4 and TRBJ1-6; 8 bases are shared with TRBD1. The V and J ends lost 7 bases and 11 bases, in that order; junction bases with no gene match: 7. This CDR3 region has 13 residues.

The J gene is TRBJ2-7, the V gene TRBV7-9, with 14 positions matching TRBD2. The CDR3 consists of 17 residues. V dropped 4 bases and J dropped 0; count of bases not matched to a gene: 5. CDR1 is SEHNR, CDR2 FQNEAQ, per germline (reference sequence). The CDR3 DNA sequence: TGTGCCAGCAGCTGCGGACTAGCGGGGGGCGCCTCCTACGAGCAGTACTTC. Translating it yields CASSCGLAGGASYEQYF. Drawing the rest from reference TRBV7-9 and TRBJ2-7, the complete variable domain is DTGVSQNPRHKITKRGQNVTFRCDPISEHNRLYWYRQTLGQGPEFLTYFQNEAQLEKSRLLSDRFSAERPKGSFSTLEIQRTEQGDSAMYLCASSCGLAGGASYEQYFGPGTRLTVT.

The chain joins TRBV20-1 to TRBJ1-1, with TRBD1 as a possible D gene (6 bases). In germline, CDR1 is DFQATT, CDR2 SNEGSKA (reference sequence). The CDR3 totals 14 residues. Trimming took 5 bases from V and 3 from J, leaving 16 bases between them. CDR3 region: CSAGGQQADTEAFF. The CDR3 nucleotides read TGCAGTGCTGGGGGCCAGCAGGCGGACACTGAAGCTTTCTTT.

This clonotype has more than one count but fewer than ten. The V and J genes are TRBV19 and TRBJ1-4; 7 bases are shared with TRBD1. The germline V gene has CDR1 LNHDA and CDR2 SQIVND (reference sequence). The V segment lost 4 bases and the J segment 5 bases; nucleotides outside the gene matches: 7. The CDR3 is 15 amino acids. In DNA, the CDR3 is TGTGCCAGTAGTACCTGGACAGGATTAAATGAAAAACTGTTTTTT. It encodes CASSTWTGLNEKLFF.

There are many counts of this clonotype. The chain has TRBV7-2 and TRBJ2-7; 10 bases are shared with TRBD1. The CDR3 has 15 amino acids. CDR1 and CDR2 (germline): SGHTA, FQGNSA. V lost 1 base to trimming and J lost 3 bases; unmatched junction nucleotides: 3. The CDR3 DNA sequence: TGTGCCAGCAGCTTAGGCCGGACAGGGGGCTACGAGCAGTACTTC. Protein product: CASSLGRTGGYEQYF.

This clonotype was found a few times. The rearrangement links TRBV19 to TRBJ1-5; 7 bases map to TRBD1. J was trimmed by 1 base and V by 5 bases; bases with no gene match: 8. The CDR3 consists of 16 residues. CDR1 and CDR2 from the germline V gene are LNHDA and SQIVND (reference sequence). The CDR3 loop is CASSQDRVGSNQPQHF. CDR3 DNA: TGTGCCAGTAGTCAAGACAGGGTGGGAAGCAATCAGCCCCAGCATTTT.

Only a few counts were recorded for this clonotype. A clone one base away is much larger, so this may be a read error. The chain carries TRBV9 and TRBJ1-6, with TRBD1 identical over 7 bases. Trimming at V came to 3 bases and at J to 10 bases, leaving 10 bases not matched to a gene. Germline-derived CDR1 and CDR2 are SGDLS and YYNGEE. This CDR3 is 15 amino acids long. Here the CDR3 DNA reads TGTGCCAGCAGCGCGACGACAGGGCCGGGCTCACCCCTCCACTTT. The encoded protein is CASSATTGPGSPLHF.

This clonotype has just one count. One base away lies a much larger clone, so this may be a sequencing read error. CDR3: CASSLGAGGGHQPQHF. The CDR3 region has the DNA TGTGCCAGCAGCTTAGGGGCCGGGGGTGGCCATCAGCCCCAGCATTTT. The V gene is TRBV7-8, the J gene TRBJ1-5; maybe TRBD1 (5 bases). V was trimmed by 1 base and J by 5 bases, leaving 15 bases between them. This CDR3 region has 16 residues. Germline CDR1 is SGHVS and CDR2 is FQNEAQ. Looking up the rest from reference TRBV7-8 and TRBJ1-5 gives the full variable domain: GAGVSQSPRYKVAKRGQDVALRCDPISGHVSLFWYQQALGQGPEFLTYFQNEAQLDKSGLPSDRFFAERPEGSVSTLKIQRTQQEDSAVYLCASSLGAGGGHQPQHFGDGTRLSIL.

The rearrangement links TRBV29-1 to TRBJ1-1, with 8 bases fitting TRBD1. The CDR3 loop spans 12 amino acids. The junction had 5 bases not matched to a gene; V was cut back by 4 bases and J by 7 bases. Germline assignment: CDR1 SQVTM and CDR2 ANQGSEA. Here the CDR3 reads CSVAADRDEAFF. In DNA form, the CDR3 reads TGCAGCGTTGCTGCGGACAGGGATGAAGCTTTCTTT. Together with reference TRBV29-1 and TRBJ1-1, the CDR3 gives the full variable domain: SAVISQKPSRDICQRGTSLTIQCQVDSQVTMMFWYRQQPGQSLTLIATANQGSEATYESGFVIDKFPISRPNLTFSTLTVSNMSPEDSSIYLCSVAADRDEAFFGQGTRLTVV.

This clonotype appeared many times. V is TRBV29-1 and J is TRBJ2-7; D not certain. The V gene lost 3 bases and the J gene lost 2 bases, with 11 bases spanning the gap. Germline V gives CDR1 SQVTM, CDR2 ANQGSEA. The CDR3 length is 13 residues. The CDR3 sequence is CSVDGPSPYEQYF. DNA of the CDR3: TGCAGCGTTGACGGTCCCAGCCCCTACGAGCAGTACTTC.

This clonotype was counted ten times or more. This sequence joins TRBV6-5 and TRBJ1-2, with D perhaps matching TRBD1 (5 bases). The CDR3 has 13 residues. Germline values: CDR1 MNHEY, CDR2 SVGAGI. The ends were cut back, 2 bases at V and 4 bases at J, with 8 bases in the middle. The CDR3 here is CASSYSQGYGYTF. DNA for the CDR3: TGTGCCAGCAGTTACAGTCAGGGCTATGGCTACACCTTC.

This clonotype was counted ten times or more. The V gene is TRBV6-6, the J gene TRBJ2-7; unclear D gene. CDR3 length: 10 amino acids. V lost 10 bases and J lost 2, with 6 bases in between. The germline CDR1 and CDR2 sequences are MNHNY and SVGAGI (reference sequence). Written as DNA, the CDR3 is TGTGCCATCGGAACCTACGAGCAGTACTTC. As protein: CAIGTYEQYF.

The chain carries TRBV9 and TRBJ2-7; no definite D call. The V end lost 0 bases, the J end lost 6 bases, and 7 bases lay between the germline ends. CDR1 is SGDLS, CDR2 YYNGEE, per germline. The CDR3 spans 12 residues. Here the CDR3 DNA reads TGTGCCAGCAGCGTAGAGGGCGGCGAGCAGTACTTC. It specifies CASSVEGGEQYF.

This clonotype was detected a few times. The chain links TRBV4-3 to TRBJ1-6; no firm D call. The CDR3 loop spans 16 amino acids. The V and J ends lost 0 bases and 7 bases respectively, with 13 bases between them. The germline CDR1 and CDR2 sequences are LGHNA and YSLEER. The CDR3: CASSQDQPGKNSPLHF. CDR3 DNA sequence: TGCGCCAGCAGCCAAGATCAGCCAGGAAAAAATTCACCCCTCCACTTT.

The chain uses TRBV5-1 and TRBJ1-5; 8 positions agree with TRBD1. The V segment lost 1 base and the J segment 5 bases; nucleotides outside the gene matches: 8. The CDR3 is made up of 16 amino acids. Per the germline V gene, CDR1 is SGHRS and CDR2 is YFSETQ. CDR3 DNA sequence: TGCGCCAGCAGCTTGTCCCCAGGGGGCGGGTATCAGCCCCAGCATTTT. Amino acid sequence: CASSLSPGGGYQPQHF. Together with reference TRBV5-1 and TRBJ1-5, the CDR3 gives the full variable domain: KAGVTQTPRYLIKTRGQQVTLSCSPISGHRSVSWYQQTPGQGLQFLFEYFSETQRNKGNFPGRFSGRQFSNSRSEMNVSTLELGDSALYLCASSLSPGGGYQPQHFGDGTRLSIL.

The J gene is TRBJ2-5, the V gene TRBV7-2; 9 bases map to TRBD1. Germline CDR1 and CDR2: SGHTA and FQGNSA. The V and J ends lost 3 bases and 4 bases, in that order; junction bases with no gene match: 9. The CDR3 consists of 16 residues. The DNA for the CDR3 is TGTGCCAGCAGCTTTTACGGGACAGGGAATTTAGAGACCCAGTACTTC. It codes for CASSFYGTGNLETQYF.

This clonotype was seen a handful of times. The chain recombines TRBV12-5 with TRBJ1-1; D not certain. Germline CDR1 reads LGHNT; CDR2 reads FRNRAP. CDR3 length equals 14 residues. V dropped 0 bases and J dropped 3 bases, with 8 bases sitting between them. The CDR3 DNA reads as TGTGCTAGTGGTTTGGTAGCGTTTGACACTGAAGCTTTCTTT. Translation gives CASGLVAFDTEAFF. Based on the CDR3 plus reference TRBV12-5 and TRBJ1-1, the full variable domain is DARVTQTPRHKVTEMGQEVTMRCQPILGHNTVFWYRQTMMQGLELLAYFRNRAPLDDSGMPKDRFSAEMPDATLATLKIQPSEPRDSAVYFCASGLVAFDTEAFFGQGTRLTVV.

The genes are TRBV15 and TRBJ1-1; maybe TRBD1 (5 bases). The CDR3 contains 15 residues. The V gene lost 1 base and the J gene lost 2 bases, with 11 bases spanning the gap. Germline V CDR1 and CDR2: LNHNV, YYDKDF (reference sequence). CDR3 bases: TGTGCCACCAGCAGAGGCAGGGTGCCCAACACTGAAGCTTTCTTT. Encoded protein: CATSRGRVPNTEAFF.

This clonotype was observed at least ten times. The CDR3 DNA reads TGCAGTTCCCTTCTTCCCCAGCATTTT. Translation gives CSSLLPQHF. The gene calls are TRBV29-1 and TRBJ1-5, with D unclear. Germline CDR1 and CDR2: SQVTM and ANQGSEA. CDR3 length equals 9 residues.

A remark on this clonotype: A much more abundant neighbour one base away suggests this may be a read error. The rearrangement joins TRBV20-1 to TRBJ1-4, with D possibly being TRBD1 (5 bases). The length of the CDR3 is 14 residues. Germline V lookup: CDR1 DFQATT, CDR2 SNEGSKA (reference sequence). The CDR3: CSALPGLNNEELFF. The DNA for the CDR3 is TGCAGTGCTCTGCCGGGACTGAACAATGAAGAACTGTTTTTT.

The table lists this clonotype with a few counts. In DNA form, the CDR3 reads TGTGCCAGCAGCGTGACCGCCGGGGGTTCCTACGAGCAGTACTTC. Residues: CASSVTAGGSYEQYF. The V gene is TRBV7-2, the J gene TRBJ2-7; tentatively, D is TRBD2 (6 bases). This CDR3 is built from 15 residues. The V end lost 5 bases, the J end lost 1 base, and 15 bases lay between the germline ends. CDR1 SGHTA and CDR2 FQGNSA come from the germline V gene.

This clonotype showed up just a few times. The CDR3 DNA is TGTGCCAGCTTTATACAGGGGATGAACACTGAAGCTTTCTTT. It specifies CASFIQGMNTEAFF. The V gene is TRBV12-3 or TRBV12-4, the J gene TRBJ1-1; 7 nucleotides align to TRBD1. This CDR3 region has 14 residues. V shed 8 bases and J 0 bases; nucleotides not matched to a gene: 6.

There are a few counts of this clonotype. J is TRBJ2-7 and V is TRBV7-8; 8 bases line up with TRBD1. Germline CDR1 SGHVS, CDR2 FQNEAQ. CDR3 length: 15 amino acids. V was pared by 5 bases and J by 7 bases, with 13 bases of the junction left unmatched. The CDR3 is CASSQSGTGPGEQYF. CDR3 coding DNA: TGTGCCAGCAGCCAAAGTGGGACAGGCCCGGGAGAGCAGTACTTC.

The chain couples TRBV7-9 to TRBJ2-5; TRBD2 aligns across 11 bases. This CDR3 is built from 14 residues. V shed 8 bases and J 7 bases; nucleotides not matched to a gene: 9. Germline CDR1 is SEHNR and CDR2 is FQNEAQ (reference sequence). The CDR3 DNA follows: TGTGCCAGCCGGGCACTAGCGGGGGTTGGGACCCAGTACTTC. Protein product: CASRALAGVGTQYF.